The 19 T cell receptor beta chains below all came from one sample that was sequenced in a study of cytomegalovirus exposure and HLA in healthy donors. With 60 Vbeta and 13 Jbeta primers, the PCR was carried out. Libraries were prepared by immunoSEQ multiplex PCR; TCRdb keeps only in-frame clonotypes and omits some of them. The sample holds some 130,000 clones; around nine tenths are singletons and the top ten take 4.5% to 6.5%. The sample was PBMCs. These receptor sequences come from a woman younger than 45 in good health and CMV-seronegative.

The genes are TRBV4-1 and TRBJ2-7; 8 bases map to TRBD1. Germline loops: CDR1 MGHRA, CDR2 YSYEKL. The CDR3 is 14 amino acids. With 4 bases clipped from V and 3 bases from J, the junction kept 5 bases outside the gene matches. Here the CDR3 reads CASSPRGQSYEQYF. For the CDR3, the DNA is TGCGCCAGCAGCCCCAGGGGGCAGAGCTACGAGCAGTACTTC.

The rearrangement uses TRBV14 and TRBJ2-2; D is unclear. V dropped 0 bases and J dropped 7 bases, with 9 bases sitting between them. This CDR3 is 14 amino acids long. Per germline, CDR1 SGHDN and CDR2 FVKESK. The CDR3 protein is CASSQDWQVGELFF. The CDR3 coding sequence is TGTGCCAGCAGCCAAGATTGGCAAGTCGGGGAGCTGTTTTTT.

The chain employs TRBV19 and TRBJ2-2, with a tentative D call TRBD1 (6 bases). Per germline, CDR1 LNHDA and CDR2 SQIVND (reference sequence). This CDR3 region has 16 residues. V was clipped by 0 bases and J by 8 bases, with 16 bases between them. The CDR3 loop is CASSIDSLQGPGELFF. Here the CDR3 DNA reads TGTGCCAGTAGTATAGACTCATTACAGGGTCCGGGGGAGCTGTTTTTT. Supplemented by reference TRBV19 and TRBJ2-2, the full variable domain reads DGGITQSPKYLFRKEGQNVTLSCEQNLNHDAMYWYRQDPGQGLRLIYYSQIVNDFQKGDIAEGYSVSREKKESFPLTVTSAQKNPTAFYLCASSIDSLQGPGELFFGEGSRLTVL.

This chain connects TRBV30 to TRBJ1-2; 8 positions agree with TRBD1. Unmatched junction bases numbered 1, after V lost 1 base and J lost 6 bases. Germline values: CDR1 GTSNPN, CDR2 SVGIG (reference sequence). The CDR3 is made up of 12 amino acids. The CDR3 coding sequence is TGTGCCTGGAGTGCAGGGGGCCATGGCTACACCTTC. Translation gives CAWSAGGHGYTF.

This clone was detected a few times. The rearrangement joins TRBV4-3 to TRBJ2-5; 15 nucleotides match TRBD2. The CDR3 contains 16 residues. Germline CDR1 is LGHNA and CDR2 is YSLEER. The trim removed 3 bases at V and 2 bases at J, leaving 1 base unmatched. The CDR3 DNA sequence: TGCGCCAGCAGCCACGGACTAGCGGGGGGGCAAGAGACCCAGTACTTC. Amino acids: CASSHGLAGGQETQYF.

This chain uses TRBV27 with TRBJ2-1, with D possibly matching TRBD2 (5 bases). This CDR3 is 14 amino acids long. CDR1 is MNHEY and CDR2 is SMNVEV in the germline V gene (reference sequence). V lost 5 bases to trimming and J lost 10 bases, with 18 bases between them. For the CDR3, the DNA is TGTGCCAGCAGTCCAGGACTTAAGAGATGGGAGCAGTTCTTC. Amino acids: CASSPGLKRWEQFF.

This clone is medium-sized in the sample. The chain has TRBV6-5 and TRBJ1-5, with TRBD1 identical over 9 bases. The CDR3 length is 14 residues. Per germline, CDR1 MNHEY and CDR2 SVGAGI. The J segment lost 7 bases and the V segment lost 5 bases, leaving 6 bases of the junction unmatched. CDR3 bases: TGTGCCAGCAGTCCGGGACAGGGTAACCAGCCCCAGCATTTT. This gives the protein CASSPGQGNQPQHF.

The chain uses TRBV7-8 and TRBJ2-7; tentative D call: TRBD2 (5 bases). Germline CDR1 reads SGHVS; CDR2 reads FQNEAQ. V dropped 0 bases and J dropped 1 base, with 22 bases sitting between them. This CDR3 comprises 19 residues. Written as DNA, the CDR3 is TGTGCCAGCAGCTTAGCTCGGTTAGGACTGAGCCGACTGTCCTACGAGCAGTACTTC. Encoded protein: CASSLARLGLSRLSYEQYF.

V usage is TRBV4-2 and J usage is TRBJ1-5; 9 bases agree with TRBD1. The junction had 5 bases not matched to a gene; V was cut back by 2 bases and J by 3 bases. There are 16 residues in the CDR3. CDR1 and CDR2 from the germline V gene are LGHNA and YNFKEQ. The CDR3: CASSQLGTGINQPQHF. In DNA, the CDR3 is TGTGCCAGCAGCCAACTTGGGACAGGGATCAATCAGCCCCAGCATTTT.

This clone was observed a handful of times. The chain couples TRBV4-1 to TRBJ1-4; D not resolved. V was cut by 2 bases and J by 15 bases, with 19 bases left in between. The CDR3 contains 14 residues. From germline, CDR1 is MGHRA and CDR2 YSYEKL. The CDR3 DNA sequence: TGCGCCAGCAGCCAATGGTGGGCGGGTGGAAAGTTGTTTTTT. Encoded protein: CASSQWWAGGKLFF.

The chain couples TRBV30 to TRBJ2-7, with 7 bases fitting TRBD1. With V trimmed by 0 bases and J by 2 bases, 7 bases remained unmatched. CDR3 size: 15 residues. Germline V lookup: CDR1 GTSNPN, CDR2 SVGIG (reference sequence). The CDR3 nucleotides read TGTGCCTGGAGTGTAGGTCCAGGGGGTGCCTACGAGCAGTACTTC. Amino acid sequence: CAWSVGPGGAYEQYF. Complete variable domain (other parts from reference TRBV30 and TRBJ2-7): SQTIHQWPATLVQPVGSPLSLECTVEGTSNPNLYWYRQAAGRGLQLLFYSVGIGQISSEVPQNLSASRPQDRQFILSSKKLLLSDSGFYLCAWSVGPGGAYEQYFGPGTRLTVT.

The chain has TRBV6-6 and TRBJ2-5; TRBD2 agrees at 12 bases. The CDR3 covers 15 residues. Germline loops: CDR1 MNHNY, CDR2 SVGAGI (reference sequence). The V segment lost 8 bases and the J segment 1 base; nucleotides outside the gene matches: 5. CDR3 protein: CASQLAGGTQETQYF. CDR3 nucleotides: TGTGCCAGCCAACTAGCGGGGGGAACCCAAGAGACCCAGTACTTC.

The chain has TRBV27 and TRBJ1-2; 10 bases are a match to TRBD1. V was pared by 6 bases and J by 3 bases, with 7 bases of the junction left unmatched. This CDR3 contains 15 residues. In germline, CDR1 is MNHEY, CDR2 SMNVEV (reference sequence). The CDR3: CASRVEGQGHYGYTF. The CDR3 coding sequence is TGTGCCAGCAGGGTCGAGGGACAGGGGCACTATGGCTACACCTTC.

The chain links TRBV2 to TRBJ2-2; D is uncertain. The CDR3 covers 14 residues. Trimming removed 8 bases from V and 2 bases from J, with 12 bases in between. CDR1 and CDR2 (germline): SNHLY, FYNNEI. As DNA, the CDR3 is TGTGCCAGCGCCCCACTTTCTAACACCGGGGAGCTGTTTTTT. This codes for CASAPLSNTGELFF.

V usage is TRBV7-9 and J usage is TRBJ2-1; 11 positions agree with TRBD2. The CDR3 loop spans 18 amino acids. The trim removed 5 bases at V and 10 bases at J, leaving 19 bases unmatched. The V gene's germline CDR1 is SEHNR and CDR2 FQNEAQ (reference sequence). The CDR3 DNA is TGTGCCAGCAGCGCTCGCGCCCCAATAGCGGGAGGGCCACGGGAGCAGTTCTTC. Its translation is CASSARAPIAGGPREQFF.

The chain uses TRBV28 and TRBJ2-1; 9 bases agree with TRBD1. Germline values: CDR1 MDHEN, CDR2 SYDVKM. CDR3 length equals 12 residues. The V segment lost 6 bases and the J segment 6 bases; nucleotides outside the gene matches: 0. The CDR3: CASRGQGNEQFF. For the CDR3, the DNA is TGTGCCAGCAGGGGACAGGGCAATGAGCAGTTCTTC.

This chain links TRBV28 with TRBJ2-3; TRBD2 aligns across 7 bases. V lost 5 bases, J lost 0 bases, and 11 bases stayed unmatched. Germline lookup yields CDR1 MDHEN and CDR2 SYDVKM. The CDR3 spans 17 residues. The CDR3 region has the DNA TGTGCCAGCAGTCCTTACTCTAGCGGCACTAGCACAGATACGCAGTATTTT. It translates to CASSPYSSGTSTDTQYF.

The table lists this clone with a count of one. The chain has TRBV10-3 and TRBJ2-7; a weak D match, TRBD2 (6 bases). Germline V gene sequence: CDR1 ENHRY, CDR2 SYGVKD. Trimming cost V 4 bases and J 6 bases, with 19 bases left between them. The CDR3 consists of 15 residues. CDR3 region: CAISVTGTRGGEQYF. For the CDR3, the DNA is TGTGCCATCAGTGTCACCGGGACGCGGGGCGGCGAGCAGTACTTC.

The CDR3 nucleotides are TGTGCCAGCAGCGCCCGACTTAACAATGAGCAGTTCTTC. It specifies CASSARLNNEQFF. The chain uses TRBV7-8 and TRBJ2-1; D unclear. The CDR3 is made up of 13 amino acids. Deletions cut 5 bases from V and 5 bases from J, with 10 bases between. Germline CDR1 and CDR2: SGHVS and FQNEAQ.